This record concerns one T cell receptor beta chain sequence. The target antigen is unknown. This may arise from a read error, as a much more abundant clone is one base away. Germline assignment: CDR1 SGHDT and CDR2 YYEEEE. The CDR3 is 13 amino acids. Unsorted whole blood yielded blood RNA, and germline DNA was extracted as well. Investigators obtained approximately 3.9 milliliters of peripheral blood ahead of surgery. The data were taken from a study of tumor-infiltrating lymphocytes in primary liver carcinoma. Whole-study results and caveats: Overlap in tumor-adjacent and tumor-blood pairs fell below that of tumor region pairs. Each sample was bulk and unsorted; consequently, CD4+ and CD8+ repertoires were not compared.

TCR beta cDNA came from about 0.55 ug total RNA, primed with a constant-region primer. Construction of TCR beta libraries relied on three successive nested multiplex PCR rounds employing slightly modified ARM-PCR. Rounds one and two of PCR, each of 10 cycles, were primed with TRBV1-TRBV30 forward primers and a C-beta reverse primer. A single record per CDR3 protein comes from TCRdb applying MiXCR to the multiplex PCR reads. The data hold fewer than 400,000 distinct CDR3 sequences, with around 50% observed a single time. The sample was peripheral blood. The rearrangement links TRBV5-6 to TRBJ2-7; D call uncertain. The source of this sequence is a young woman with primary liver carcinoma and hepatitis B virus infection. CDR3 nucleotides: TGTGCCAGCAGTAGTAGGGCCACCTACGACCAGTACTTC. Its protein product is CASSSRATYDQYF.